This TCR beta chain was identified during a study of T cells after posttransplantation cyclophosphamide. TCRdb's copy holds only in-frame clones and misses some; the assay was immunoSEQ multiplex PCR. The data contain about 32,000 clones, more than 85% of them seen just once; the ten biggest clones take up around 0.1%. Points on this clone: Its antigen remains unknown.

Overall study results and limits: Skin or GI-infiltrating T cells shared few TRB sequences with blood.

Cells defined as naive were viable CD3+CD4+ or CD3+CD8+ and CCR7+CD45RA+CD45RO-CD95-CD27+CD28+. Peripheral blood was collected from the related graft donor on the marrow donation day. CDR1 is LNHDA and CDR2 is SQIVND in the germline V gene (reference sequence). V was cut by 6 bases and J by 1 base, with 12 bases left in between. The CDR3 is 14 residues long. Source material: naive CD4+ T cells sorted from blood. J is TRBJ2-5 and V is TRBV19, with D maybe TRBD2 (7 bases). The sequence came from a man under 40 in good health and a related stem cell transplant donor. CDR3 in amino acids: CASRGGVLQETQYF. The CDR3 DNA reads TGTGCCAGTAGAGGGGGGGTCCTCCAAGAGACCCAGTACTTC.